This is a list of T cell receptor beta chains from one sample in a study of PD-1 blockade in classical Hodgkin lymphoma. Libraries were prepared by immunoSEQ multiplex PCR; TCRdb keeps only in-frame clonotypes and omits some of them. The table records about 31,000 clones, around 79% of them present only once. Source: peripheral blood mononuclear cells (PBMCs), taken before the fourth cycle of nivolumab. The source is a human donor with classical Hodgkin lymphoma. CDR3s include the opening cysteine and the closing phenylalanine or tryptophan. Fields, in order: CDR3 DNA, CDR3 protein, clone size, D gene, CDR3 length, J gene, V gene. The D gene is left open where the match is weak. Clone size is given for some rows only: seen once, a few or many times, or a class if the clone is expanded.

CDR3 DNA: TGTGCCAGCAGTATACAAGGGGGGGGAGATGGCTACACCTTC
CDR3 protein: CASSIQGGGDGYTF
clone size: few
D gene: .
CDR3 length: 14
J gene: TRBJ1-2
V gene: TRBV6-5

CDR3 DNA: TGTGCCAGTAACCCCGGGGGCGCAAGGTCGAATCAGCCCCAGCATTTT
CDR3 protein: CASNPGGARSNQPQHF
clone size: .
D gene: .
CDR3 length: 16
J gene: TRBJ1-5
V gene: TRBV19

CDR3 DNA: TGTGCCAGCAGTGCACAGCCCGAAGGGACCCAGTACTTC
CDR3 protein: CASSAQPEGTQYF
clone size: .
D gene: .
CDR3 length: 13
J gene: TRBJ2-5
V gene: TRBV6-4

CDR3 DNA: TGTGCCAGCAGCTTGGTTGAAGTGCTCTGGGAGGAGCAGTACTTC
CDR3 protein: CASSLVEVLWEEQYF
clone size: .
D gene: .
CDR3 length: 15
J gene: TRBJ2-7
V gene: TRBV5-6

CDR3 DNA: TGTGCCAGCAGCTCCACGGACAGGACCTACGAGCAGTACTTC
CDR3 protein: CASSSTDRTYEQYF
clone size: once
D gene: TRBD1
CDR3 length: 14
J gene: TRBJ2-7
V gene: TRBV11-2

CDR3 DNA: TGTGCCAGCAGCTCTCAGGGAGAGACCCAGTACTTC
CDR3 protein: CASSSQGETQYF
clone size: .
D gene: .
CDR3 length: 12
J gene: TRBJ2-5
V gene: TRBV11-2

CDR3 DNA: TGTGCCAGCAGCTTGTCAGGGGACGCTTTCAAAAACATTCAGTACTTC
CDR3 protein: CASSLSGDAFKNIQYF
clone size: .
D gene: .
CDR3 length: 16
J gene: TRBJ2-4
V gene: TRBV5-5

CDR3 DNA: TGCGCCAGCAGCTTGGGGGACAATAACTATGGCTACACCTTC
CDR3 protein: CASSLGDNNYGYTF
clone size: .
D gene: .
CDR3 length: 14
J gene: TRBJ1-2
V gene: TRBV5-1

CDR3 DNA: TGCAGTGCTGACCAGGGGGAAAAACTGTTTTTT
CDR3 protein: CSADQGEKLFF
clone size: few
D gene: .
CDR3 length: 11
J gene: TRBJ1-4
V gene: TRBV20-1

CDR3 DNA: TGTGCCAGCAGCCAGCCCAGCTCTGGAAACACCATATATTTT
CDR3 protein: CASSQPSSGNTIYF
clone size: .
D gene: .
CDR3 length: 14
J gene: TRBJ1-3
V gene: TRBV5-5

CDR3 DNA: TGCAGCGTTCGCAGGGAATACACCATATATTTT
CDR3 protein: CSVRREYTIYF
clone size: .
D gene: .
CDR3 length: 11
J gene: TRBJ1-3
V gene: TRBV29-1

CDR3 DNA: TGTGCCAGCAGTCTAGCGGGGCAAATCCAAGAGACCCAGTACTTC
CDR3 protein: CASSLAGQIQETQYF
clone size: .
D gene: TRBD2
CDR3 length: 15
J gene: TRBJ2-5
V gene: TRBV2

CDR3 DNA: TGCGCCAGCAGCTTGACCACAGGATCCGCGGAGACCCAGTACTTC
CDR3 protein: CASSLTTGSAETQYF
clone size: once
D gene: .
CDR3 length: 15
J gene: TRBJ2-5
V gene: TRBV5-1

CDR3 DNA: TGTGCCAGCAGCACCACCAACCAATATACGCAGTATTTT
CDR3 protein: CASSTTNQYTQYF
clone size: .
D gene: .
CDR3 length: 13
J gene: TRBJ2-3
V gene: TRBV7-3

CDR3 DNA: TGTGCCAGCAGCCCTCCTCAGGTTCTGAACACTGAAGCTTTCTTT
CDR3 protein: CASSPPQVLNTEAFF
clone size: .
D gene: .
CDR3 length: 15
J gene: TRBJ1-1
V gene: TRBV7-8

CDR3 DNA: TGTGCCAGCAGTGGTAAATTCGAAGAGACCCAGTACTTC
CDR3 protein: CASSGKFEETQYF
clone size: .
D gene: .
CDR3 length: 13
J gene: TRBJ2-5
V gene: TRBV6-1

CDR3 DNA: TGTGCCAGCAGCTTCGAAGGGGGGGGAACAGCTAACTATGGCTACACCTTC
CDR3 protein: CASSFEGGGTANYGYTF
clone size: few
D gene: .
CDR3 length: 17
J gene: TRBJ1-2
V gene: TRBV7-9

CDR3 DNA: TGTGCCAGCAGCACCGCGGCGGGGGCCTCGAACACCGGGGAGCTGTTTTTT
CDR3 protein: CASSTAAGASNTGELFF
clone size: .
D gene: .
CDR3 length: 17
J gene: TRBJ2-2
V gene: TRBV7-3

CDR3 DNA: TGTGCCAGCTATAACAGGGACAGGCCCTCGAATGAGCAGTTCTTC
CDR3 protein: CASYNRDRPSNEQFF
clone size: .
D gene: TRBD1
CDR3 length: 15
J gene: TRBJ2-1
V gene: TRBV18